The 17 T cell receptor beta chains given below trace back to one sample, sequenced in a study of T cells in tumors after PD-1 blockade. Produced via immunoSEQ multiplex PCR; TCRdb's table is partial and in-frame only. The sample lists approximately 50,000 clones, 65% to 85% occurring once. Sequenced material: PBMCs, taken before anti-PD-1 therapy. The receptors were gathered from a human donor with advanced basal cell or squamous cell carcinoma (not recorded which).

This clone was detected only a few times. Written as DNA, the CDR3 is TGTGCCAGCAGTCCAGCGAACACCGGGGAGCTGTTTTTT. Its translation is CASSPANTGELFF. The genes are TRBV25-1 and TRBJ2-2; no definite D call. Trimming shortened V by 5 bases and J by 0 bases, and 4 bases separated the two germline ends. Germline V gene data show CDR1 as MGHDK and CDR2 as SYGVNS. The CDR3 has 13 residues.

The rearrangement uses TRBV7-9 and TRBJ1-3; D perhaps matches TRBD1 (5 bases). Germline V lookup: CDR1 SEHNR, CDR2 FQNEAQ (reference sequence). V lost 2 bases, J lost 3 bases, and 14 bases lay in between. The CDR3 length is 16 residues. This CDR3 reads CASSLQGRLRGNTIYF. As DNA, the CDR3 is TGTGCCAGCAGCTTACAGGGTAGGCTCCGTGGAAACACCATATATTTT. The complete variable domain, with remaining parts taken from reference TRBV7-9 and TRBJ1-3, reads DTGVSQNPRHKITKRGQNVTFRCDPISEHNRLYWYRQTLGQGPEFLTYFQNEAQLEKSRLLSDRFSAERPKGSFSTLEIQRTEQGDSAMYLCASSLQGRLRGNTIYFGEGSWLTVV.

The chain uses TRBV14 and TRBJ2-7; D may be TRBD2 (6 bases). The CDR3 extends over 15 amino acids. V was pared by 1 base and J by 3 bases, with 13 bases between. Germline lookup yields CDR1 SGHDN and CDR2 FVKESK. In DNA, the CDR3 is TGTGCCAGCAGCCAAGGTAGTAGCGGAAACTACGAGCAGTACTTC. Protein: CASSQGSSGNYEQYF.

In DNA form, the CDR3 reads TGTGCCAGCAGAGGGACAGGGGGGTTCTATGGCTACACCTTC. Protein: CASRGTGGFYGYTF. The rearrangement links TRBV6-5 to TRBJ1-2; 11 nucleotides match TRBD1. V shed 6 bases, J shed 4 bases, and the junction held 4 bases outside the gene matches. The CDR3 has 14 amino acids. CDR1 and CDR2 (germline): MNHEY, SVGAGI.

This clone has just a few counts. This rearrangement joins TRBV10-3 to TRBJ1-3, with D perhaps TRBD1 (5 bases). Germline assignment: CDR1 ENHRY and CDR2 SYGVKD. The V end lost 3 bases, the J end lost 0 bases, and 12 bases lay between the germline ends. The CDR3 loop spans 16 amino acids. CDR3 loop: CAISDTQATSGNTIYF. In DNA form, the CDR3 reads TGTGCCATCAGTGATACACAGGCCACCTCTGGAAACACCATATATTTT.

The genes are TRBV6-5 and TRBJ2-1; D not resolved. The CDR3 contains 12 residues. With 5 bases removed from V and 3 bases from J, the gap between germline ends came to 5 bases. Germline V CDR1 and CDR2: MNHEY, SVGAGI. The CDR3 coding sequence is TGTGCCAGCAGTCGAATCTACAATGAGCAGTTCTTC. Residues: CASSRIYNEQFF.

The chain has TRBV12-2 and TRBJ1-2; the table's D call, TRBD1, has no DNA check behind it. TRBV12-2 is marked as a pseudogene. The CDR3 runs 20 residues. CDR3 nucleotides: TGTGCAAGTCGCTTTTGGGCCACCGGGGACAGGGGGCCTGATAACTATGGCTACACCTTC. This codes for CASRFWATGDRGPDNYGYTF.

This clone occurred a few times. For the CDR3, the DNA is TGTGCCAGCAGCCCTCCCGGTCAGACCTACGAGCAGTACTTC. Translated, it gives CASSPPGQTYEQYF. The V and J genes are TRBV5-6 and TRBJ2-7; unclear D gene. The CDR3 extends over 14 amino acids. The V gene's germline CDR1 is SGHDT and CDR2 YYEEEE. V gave up 4 bases and J gave up 2 bases, with 13 bases separating them.

This chain connects TRBV27 to TRBJ1-1; D uncertain. The V gene's germline CDR1 is MNHEY and CDR2 SMNVEV (reference sequence). V was shortened by 4 bases and J by 1 base, with 7 bases between the two germline ends. CDR3 length equals 13 residues. The DNA for the CDR3 is TGTGCCAGCAGTTCCCGGCAGAACACTGAAGCTTTCTTT. Encoded protein: CASSSRQNTEAFF.

CDR3 bases: TGTGCCAGCAGTTTAATCGCAGGTTCCTACAATGAGCAGTTCTTC. This codes for CASSLIAGSYNEQFF. The chain has TRBV27 and TRBJ2-1; D uncertain. From germline, CDR1 is MNHEY and CDR2 SMNVEV (reference sequence). V lost 2 bases, J lost 1 base, and 9 bases lay in between. The CDR3 runs 15 residues.

This chain connects TRBV7-2 to TRBJ2-5, with D hard to call. Germline V CDR1 and CDR2: SGHTA, FQGNSA. The V end was cut by 4 bases, the J end by 8 bases, with 14 bases between. The CDR3 extends over 13 amino acids. This CDR3 reads CASSSQIRDTQYF. The CDR3 nucleotides are TGTGCCAGCAGCTCCCAGATTCGTGATACCCAGTACTTC.

The chain combines TRBV5-1 with TRBJ2-3; D may correspond to TRBD1 or TRBD2 (5 bases each). Trimming removed 6 bases from V and 5 bases from J, with 13 bases in between. Per the germline V gene, CDR1 is SGHRS and CDR2 is YFSETQ. This CDR3 is 13 amino acids long. CDR3 loop: CASTRDGGDTQYF. CDR3 DNA: TGCGCCAGCACCAGGGATGGAGGAGATACGCAGTATTTT.

The rearrangement uses TRBV5-4 and TRBJ2-1, with 8 bases fitting TRBD1. The CDR3 length is 18 residues. J lost 1 base, V lost 4 bases, and 13 bases had no gene match. CDR1 is SGHNT, CDR2 YYREEE, per germline (reference sequence). The CDR3 DNA reads as TGTGCCAGCAGCGGCCGGGACAGGCCAGGTGGGTCCTACAATGAGCAGTTCTTC. This gives the protein CASSGRDRPGGSYNEQFF.

This chain uses TRBV6-5 with TRBJ1-2, with 8 positions matching TRBD1. This CDR3 comprises 14 residues. Germline loops: CDR1 MNHEY, CDR2 SVGAGI. Unmatched junction bases numbered 4, after V lost 5 bases and J lost 2 bases. The CDR3 region has the DNA TGTGCCAGCAGTCCGCGGACAGGGAACTATGGCTACACCTTC. It specifies CASSPRTGNYGYTF.

The V gene is TRBV28, the J gene TRBJ1-5; D gene uncertain. Germline V gene sequence: CDR1 MDHEN, CDR2 SYDVKM. V lost 4 bases, J lost 4 bases, and 5 bases lay in between. The CDR3 has 12 amino acids. The CDR3 nucleotides are TGTGCCAGCAGTTGGAGGAATCAGCCCCAGCATTTT. Its translation: CASSWRNQPQHF. The variable domain in full, completed from reference TRBV28 and TRBJ1-5, reads DVKVTQSSRYLVKRTGEKVFLECVQDMDHENMFWYRQDPGLGLRLIYFSYDVKMKEKGDIPEGYSVSREKKERFSLILESASTNQTSMYLCASSWRNQPQHFGDGTRLSIL.

This clone was seen only a few times. V gene TRBV7-9 combines with J gene TRBJ1-5; no clear D gene. The CDR3 is 14 amino acids. Between the trimmed V and J ends, which lost 5 bases and 0 bases, there was a span of 8 bases. The germline gives CDR1 SEHNR, CDR2 FQNEAQ (reference sequence). In nucleotides, the CDR3 is TGTGCCAGCAGCCCTGGGAATAGCAATCAGCCCCAGCATTTT. Its protein is CASSPGNSNQPQHF.

The rearrangement uses TRBV28 and TRBJ1-1; tentative D call: TRBD1 (6 bases). This CDR3 spans 13 amino acids. V lost 2 bases and J 10 bases, leaving 14 bases between the germline ends. Germline values: CDR1 MDHEN, CDR2 SYDVKM. Here the CDR3 reads CASSLPQGPGAFF. The CDR3 DNA is TGTGCCAGCAGTTTACCACAGGGACCCGGAGCTTTCTTT. Supplemented by reference TRBV28 and TRBJ1-1, the full variable domain reads DVKVTQSSRYLVKRTGEKVFLECVQDMDHENMFWYRQDPGLGLRLIYFSYDVKMKEKGDIPEGYSVSREKKERFSLILESASTNQTSMYLCASSLPQGPGAFFGQGTRLTVV.